This T cell receptor beta chain was sequenced in a study of regulatory T cells in long-lasting Graves disease. General study points: It was in persistent disease that TRBV28, TRBJ1-2 and TRBJ2-5 were favored.

Germline V gene sequence: CDR1 LGHDT, CDR2 YNNKEL (reference sequence). CDR3 size: 16 residues. V was trimmed by 4 bases and J by 3 bases, leaving 19 bases between them. Time point given: newly diagnosed GD, antithyroid drugs for less than 3 months. Researchers made the TCR library from RNA that was extracted from PBMCs. This clonotype was counted many times. Its antigen is unidentified. CDR3-region Arm-PCR and iRepertoire HTBI primers produced the TCR beta libraries. TCRdb reprocessed the multiplex PCR reads with MiXCR, giving one entry per CDR3 protein. The profile covers more than 400,000 distinct CDR3 sequences, with around 16% appearing a single time and 12% taken by the ten largest. A further study also used this sample, focusing on T cells in Graves' hyperthyroidism and ophthalmopathy. From that paper: Using the HTBI primer set, a first-round RT-PCR was run on the TCR CDR3. A model using 13 V-J features told ophthalmopathy apart from stable hyperthyroidism.

The sequences come from peripheral blood mononuclear cells (PBMCs), collected at new diagnosis, from a patient treated with antithyroid drugs. This sequence was found in a man in his forties with Graves disease. The V call is TRBV3-1, the J call TRBJ2-7, with a weak D call TRBD2 (6 bases). The CDR3 here is CASSPDGSPPIYEQYF. For the CDR3, the DNA is TGTGCCAGCAGCCCAGACGGGAGCCCTCCTATCTACGAGCAGTACTTC.